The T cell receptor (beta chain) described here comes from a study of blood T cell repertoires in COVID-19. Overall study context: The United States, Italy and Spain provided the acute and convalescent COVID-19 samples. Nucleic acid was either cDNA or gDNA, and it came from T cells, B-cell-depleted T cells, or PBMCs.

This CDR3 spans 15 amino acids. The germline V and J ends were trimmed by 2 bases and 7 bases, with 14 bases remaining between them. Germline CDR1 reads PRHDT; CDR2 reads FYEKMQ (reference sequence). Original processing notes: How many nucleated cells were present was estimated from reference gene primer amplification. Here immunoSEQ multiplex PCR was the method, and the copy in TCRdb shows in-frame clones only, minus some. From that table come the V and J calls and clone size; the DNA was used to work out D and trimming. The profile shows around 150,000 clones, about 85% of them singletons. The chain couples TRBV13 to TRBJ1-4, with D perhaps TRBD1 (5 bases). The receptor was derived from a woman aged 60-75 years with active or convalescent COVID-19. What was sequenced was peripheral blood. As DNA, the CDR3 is TGTGCCAGCAGCTTAAGGCAGGGAGGCGGTGAAAAACTGTTTTTT. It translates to CASSLRQGGGEKLFF. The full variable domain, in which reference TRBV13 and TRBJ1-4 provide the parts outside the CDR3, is AAGVIQSPRHLIKEKRETATLKCYPIPRHDTVYWYQQGPGQDPQFLISFYEKMQSDKGSIPDRFSAQQFSDYHSELNMSSLELGDSALYFCASSLRQGGGEKLFFGSGTQLSVL.